Below are 6 T cell receptor beta chains sequenced from a single sample in a study of vaccination effects on CD4 cells after COVID-19. Antigen specificity for these receptors is unknown. Sequencing was preceded by expansion of antigen-specific CD4+ T cells with viral peptide pools in the ViraFEST assay. Culture proceeded for about 11 days, and CD4+ T cells were then isolated. The participants, recipients of two vaccine doses, got either BNT162b2 or mRNA-1273. The method was immunoSEQ multiplex PCR; TCRdb's version includes in-frame clones alone and lacks a portion of them. Among tens of thousands of clones listed, roughly 76% were seen once. Specimen: CD4+ T cells from PBMCs cultured with SARS-CoV-2 spike peptides, collected after COVID-19 vaccination. The receptors were sampled from a human donor who received a COVID-19 vaccine. Some clones in this sample may be carry-over from other donors' samples.

The rearrangement uses TRBV18 and TRBJ1-5; D unclear. The germline V gene has CDR1 KGHSH and CDR2 LQKENI. The CDR3 has 12 amino acids. The ends were cut back, 3 bases at V and 10 bases at J, with 10 bases in the middle. The CDR3 sequence: CASSPQEGPQHF. In DNA, the CDR3 is TGTGCCAGCTCACCCCAGGAAGGTCCCCAGCATTTT.

V and J are TRBV7-2 and TRBJ2-5; perhaps D is TRBD1 or TRBD2 (5 bases each). The CDR3 has 14 residues. Germline V gives CDR1 SGHTA, CDR2 FQGNSA. Trimming left V 1 base short and J 5 bases short, with 11 bases between. CDR3 amino acids: CASSLGSRGETQYF. The CDR3 DNA is TGTGCCAGCAGCTTAGGTAGCCGGGGCGAGACCCAGTACTTC.

This sequence joins TRBV7-3 and TRBJ1-3; 7 bases are a match to TRBD1. The length of the CDR3 is 15 residues. Losses at the gene ends were 4 bases for V and 2 bases for J; bases not matched to a gene: 5. Germline lookup yields CDR1 SGHTA and CDR2 FQGTGA. CDR3 loop: CASSYTTGAGNTIYF. Here the CDR3 DNA reads TGTGCCAGCAGCTATACAACAGGGGCTGGAAACACCATATATTTT. Full variable domain (rest looked up from reference TRBV7-3 and TRBJ1-3): GAGVSQTPSNKVTEKGKYVELRCDPISGHTALYWYRQSLGQGPEFLIYFQGTGAADDSGLPNDRFFAVRPEGSVSTLKIQRTERGDSAVYLCASSYTTGAGNTIYFGEGSWLTVV.

This clone was detected only a few times. The chain links TRBV30 to TRBJ1-5; D call uncertain. CDR3 length equals 12 residues. V was cut by 1 base and J by 4 bases, with 5 bases left in between. In germline, CDR1 is GTSNPN, CDR2 SVGIG (reference sequence). The CDR3 sequence is CAWSAVNQPQHF. The CDR3 bases are TGTGCCTGGAGTGCAGTTAATCAGCCCCAGCATTTT.

The V and J genes are TRBV6-5 and TRBJ1-1; D might be TRBD1 (6 bases). Germline CDR1 reads MNHEY; CDR2 reads SVGAGI. V lost 5 bases and J lost 0, with 10 bases in between. The CDR3 is made up of 14 amino acids. The CDR3 loop is CASSRRQVNTEAFF. CDR3 nucleotide sequence: TGTGCCAGCAGTCGTCGACAGGTGAACACTGAAGCTTTCTTT.

The chain couples TRBV5-1 to TRBJ1-5; D remains unclear. Per germline, CDR1 SGHRS and CDR2 YFSETQ. This CDR3 comprises 13 residues. The ends were cut back, 2 bases at V and 0 bases at J, with 3 bases in the middle. Here the CDR3 reads CASSFGSNQPQHF. CDR3 DNA: TGCGCCAGCAGCTTCGGTAGCAATCAGCCCCAGCATTTT.